The 3 T cell receptor beta chains reported below all come from one sample, sequenced in a study of T-cell reconstitution after alpha-beta-depleted transplantation in children. Unique molecular identifiers were built into the TCRbeta library. Using its own MiXCR run on the PCR reads, TCRdb lists one record per CDR3 protein. The table includes 90,000 to 100,000 distinct CDR3 sequences, around a quarter detected once. Sequences were derived from PBMCs, sampled before TCRalphabeta/CD19-depleted stem cell transplant. The receptor source for this set is a boy aged 2 to 9 with acute lymphoblastic leukemia, due to receive a stem cell transplant.

The J gene is TRBJ2-1, the V gene TRBV19, with a weak D call TRBD1 (5 bases). V was clipped by 2 bases and J by 9 bases, with 14 bases between them. This CDR3 region has 14 residues. The germline V gene has CDR1 LNHDA and CDR2 SQIVND (reference sequence). Here the CDR3 DNA reads TGTGCCAGTAGTATAACCCATCTAGGGGCTGAGCAGTTCTTC. Amino acid sequence: CASSITHLGAEQFF.

This clonotype turned up a few times. The V and J genes are TRBV7-8 and TRBJ1-6; the D is unclear. Germline V gene sequence: CDR1 SGHVS, CDR2 FQNEAQ. V was clipped by 1 base and J by 10 bases, with 11 bases between them. This CDR3 comprises 14 residues. CDR3 sequence (DNA): TGTGCCAGCAGCTTAGTCGAAGGGTGGTCACCCCTCCACTTT. Translating it yields CASSLVEGWSPLHF. Combining the CDR3 with reference TRBV7-8 and TRBJ1-6 gives the whole variable domain GAGVSQSPRYKVAKRGQDVALRCDPISGHVSLFWYQQALGQGPEFLTYFQNEAQLDKSGLPSDRFFAERPEGSVSTLKIQRTQQEDSAVYLCASSLVEGWSPLHFGNGTRLTVT.

The chain couples TRBV11-2 to TRBJ2-7; no reliable D call. The V gene lost 5 bases and the J gene lost 0 bases, with 14 bases spanning the gap. There are 15 residues in the CDR3. Germline V gene lookup returns CDR1 SGHAT and CDR2 FQNNGV. The CDR3 protein is CASSGTVNSSYEQYF. CDR3 sequence (DNA): TGTGCCAGCAGCGGTACAGTTAACAGCTCCTACGAGCAGTACTTC.